This T cell receptor beta chain was obtained from a study of cytomegalovirus exposure and HLA in healthy donors (dated by TCRdb to 2015 to 2018). General notes on the study: An earlier analysis of 587 of the donors reported 250 to 300 Gb of sequence data and 117 million unique TCR beta sequences from approximately 180 million T cells. HLA typing covered class I and class II loci at four-digit resolution. Because of strong linkage in the cohort, roughly five DR-DQ haplotypes were treated as single units for association and clustering. The number of donors typed differed by locus, with about 629-630 for A, B, C, DRB1 and DQB1, roughly 520 for DQA1, nearly 610 for DPA1, and around 430 for DPB1. To decide whether each TCR beta V gene segment behaved as functional or pseudogenic, an earlier analysis of some 580 of the donors relied on high-throughput TCR beta sequencing. Donor age, sex, ethnicity and CMV serostatus were compiled together with the repertoire data. A separate validation cohort of some 130 different subjects was used in addition to the 666-subject first cohort. The later analysis used no new phenotypic data to find candidate immune exposures, relying instead on TCR beta sequences and their occurrence across donors. Every discovery cohort repertoire had been produced on one sequencing platform. Roughly 300 gigabases of sequencing data and roughly 90 million unique TCR sequences were included in an early release covering about 620 HLA-typed donors. The genetic ancestry cluster associated with self-reported Caucasian donors included roughly 84% of the roughly 400 genotyped donors. In a later analysis, previously published TCR beta repertoires from several hundred donors were re-analyzed and high-resolution HLA genotyping was added so that TCR occurrence patterns could be studied. In a later genetic analysis, genome-wide SNP genotypes for about 65% of the roughly 670 donors were used, and that subset was treated as a discovery cohort. Among about 360 genotyped donors of the cohort, an average of about 240,000 unique TCR beta nucleotide sequences were sequenced per donor, approximately 20% of them non-productive. The T cell repertoires of some 670 subjects were profiled by immunosequencing and related to cytomegalovirus serostatus. The aim of the study was to test whether cataloging public T cell receptors could identify signatures of past pathogen exposure. The study combined high-throughput TCR immunosequencing, statistical association of individual TCRs with disease status, and machine learning to predict cytomegalovirus infection status. What the study reported, not specific to this receptor: In this cohort, only TCR beta chains were sequenced, and detectable features were limited by the absence of alpha or paired-chain data. The presence/absence analyses assumed that sequencing depth was roughly uniform across donors, and that assumption may not be true. A cluster of highly shared sequence variants was judged likely to be a technical artifact of the sequencing pipeline. In both the original and validation cohorts, the classifier was reported to diagnose cytomegalovirus status with high specificity and sensitivity. In a later analysis, HLA-associated TCR beta chains were found to be more clonally expanded and to have lower generation probabilities than equally common non-associated chains. Because counts were too low, roughly 18 rarely observed V segments, including chromosome 9 orphons, were left out of the earlier analysis of 587 of the donors. In a later analysis, the rate of TCR association differed among HLA loci, with DRB1 alleles having the most associated TCRs and HLA-C alleles having the fewest. According to a later analysis, most CMV-associated TCR beta chains appeared to be HLA-restricted, and the HLA associations seemed to be driven largely by CMV exposure. A later analysis associated about 17,000 TCR beta sequences with specific HLA alleles at a false discovery rate of 0.05. Because HLA typing was unavailable for some donors at each locus, only the typed subset was used in association tests. For the cohort, immune exposure information was limited to CMV serostatus. According to a later analysis, parvovirus B19, influenza, CMV and Epstein-Barr virus appeared linked to several top co-occurrence clusters. A further reported finding was that TCR beta sequences accurately predicted the HLA-A and HLA-B alleles for most subjects in the first cohort. V-gene and J-gene trimming of TCR beta chains was associated with a missense DCLRE1C variant in a later genetic analysis, and the association was replicated in an independent cohort. In an earlier analysis of about 600 of the donors, most TCR beta V segments appeared in productive rearrangements about 90% or about 30% of the time, broadly matching IMGT annotations. Compared with the 666-donor mean, donors in an Asian-associated ancestry cluster had fewer N-insertions in productive TCRs, according to a later genetic analysis. The authors suggested that the approach could potentially be generalized to other disease states and immunological phenotypes. Linkage disequilibrium might explain the correlated functional status among segregating V segments, but an unknown experimental factor could not be ruled out. A total of fewer than 200 TCR beta chains were listed by the study as associated with cytomegalovirus. Strong co-occurrence of HLA alleles, especially DR and DQ, made assigning TCR associations to individual alleles difficult. While some public TCRs were present in many individuals, most TCR sequences turned up only very rarely across donors. In vitro tests confirmed that three of the cytomegalovirus-associated TCR beta chains recognize cytomegalovirus antigens.

This clone appeared a single time. No cognate antigen has been identified for it. No qualities accompany the bases; no much larger clone lies one base away. The cohort was made up of 500 to 800 healthy bone marrow donors. At the time of sampling, every cohort member was nominally healthy, though immune exposures that went unrecorded were likely present. The donor tested CMV seropositive and was one of the 289 seropositive cohort members. A peripheral blood sample was provided by each donor, and peripheral blood mononuclear cells were used for TCR beta sequencing. Genomic DNA extraction from the blood cell samples was performed with the Qiagen DNeasy Blood Extraction Kit. Library prep was done by the immunoSEQ multiplex PCR assay. The multiplex PCR relied on a mix of 60 forward primers for TCR Vbeta segments and 13 reverse primers for TCR Jbeta segments. The CDR3 region of rearranged TCR beta genes was amplified from genomic DNA by a multiplex PCR assay. The Illumina HiSeq System was used to sequence the amplified TCR beta libraries as 87-base-pair reads. Concerning the study's data processing: Across the 666 repertoires, a later analysis counted 80 million or so unique TCR beta chains, roughly 11 million of which were shared by at least two donors. To remove PCR and sequencing errors, raw reads were error-corrected and collapsed into unique sequences using a nearest-neighbor algorithm that merged closely related sequences. To assign V, D and J gene segments, CDR3 sequences were aligned to IMGT reference sequences. For a sequence to be retained, a match of at least six nucleotides was required to both a V gene segment and a J gene segment. A rearrangement counted as productive if the CDR3 had no stop codons and remained in frame with V and J, and every other rearrangement counted as non-productive. Following IMGT convention, CDR3 was defined as the stretch from the second conserved V-encoded cysteine to the conserved J-encoded phenylalanine. The earlier analysis of fewer than 750 of the donors excluded sequences that lacked an unambiguous match to a single V gene segment. In an earlier analysis of 500 to 750 of the donors, V segments were called functional above 56.7% productive rearrangements and were called segregating when the between-donor standard deviation exceeded 5%. A statistical classification framework was developed to diagnose cytomegalovirus status using the catalog of TCR beta chain sequences. A later analysis assigned V and J genes by comparing TCR nucleotide sequences with IMGT/GENE-DB human TR gene sequences. The TCRdist pipeline was used in a later analysis to assign CDR3 sequences and most-parsimonious VDJ recombination scenarios. A later analysis defined each TCR beta chain by its CDR3 amino acid sequence plus V-gene family, and excluded reads lacking a unique V-gene family. To address suspected cross-contamination and a sequencing artifact, a later analysis removed under 600 highly shared, low-generation-probability nucleotide sequences. A later analysis calculated a clonal expansion index for each public chain from normalized within-repertoire ranks of inferred template counts. Generation probabilities in a later analysis came from a VDJ recombination model fitted to out-of-frame rearrangements, and those results were checked against IGoR. A later analysis scored TCR-TCR, TCR-HLA and TCR-CMV co-occurrence with hypergeometric tests, applying a repertoire-size bias correction to TCR pairs. False discovery rates were estimated in a later analysis by permuting HLA or CMV assignments 20 times. A later analysis grouped co-occurring TCRs with DBSCAN, adding TCRdist sequence similarity when clustering within HLA-allele-positive subsets. Co-occurrence clustering excluded repertoires with fewer than 30,000 or more than 120,000 public chains, plus five with anomalous nucleotide sharing. The immuneACCESS repertoire file appears here via TCRdb, limited to in-frame rearrangements. These files lack a portion of the clones; in checked studies, under half of the deficit traces to unresolved V genes, and the cause of the others is not known. V, J and clone size were drawn from that table, and D and trimming were deduced from the DNA. The sample table contains around 120,000 clones; only one count was recorded for approximately 78% of them. Jointly, the top ten make up around 6.4% of the sample.

This receptor was identified in a woman aged 40 to 50 in good health and CMV-seropositive. Sequencing input: PBMCs.

At the DNA level, the sequence is TGTGCCTGGAGTGTACTTACGGGTGGCACAGATACGCAGTATTTT. Its translation is CAWSVLTGGTDTQYF. Recombination joined TRBV30 with TRBJ2-3; the D gene lacks a confident call. The germline V gene (reference sequence) gives CDR1 as GTSNPN and CDR2 as SVGIG. V sheds 0 bases and J sheds 1 base, leaving 11 bases between their ends. The CDR3 contains 15 residues, cysteine and phenylalanine counted. Here the CDR3 DNA is all that survives: 45 bases in frame from base 1.